This TCR beta chain stems from a study of T cell repertoires in cytomegalovirus infection. Notes on the study in general: The study identified carriers of CMV plus the relevant HLA from cumulative public TCR beta family frequency.

TCRdb independently ran MiXCR on the reads; one entry per CDR3 protein. The repertoire holds under 90,000 distinct CDR3 sequences, approximately 24% seen once, with 79% in the top ten. Comments on this clonotype: Its antigen remains unidentified.

V lost 3 bases and J 1 base, leaving 11 bases between the germline ends. Germline-derived CDR1 and CDR2 are MDHEN and SYDVKM. The CDR3 has 15 residues. The rearrangement uses TRBV28 and TRBJ2-3; D may correspond to TRBD1 or TRBD2 (5 bases each). The TCR was taken from a human donor in good health (CMV status not recorded). Some clones in this sample may be carry-over from other donors' samples. Sequenced: PBMCs, sequenced either directly or after in vitro stimulation (not recorded which). The CDR3 bases are TGTGCCAGCAGTTTGAGTGGGGACCGCACAGATACGCAGTATTTT. Protein product: CASSLSGDRTDTQYF.